This T cell receptor beta chain emerged from a study of glioma-infiltrating T cells after dendritic cell vaccination. For the study at large: Treatment, given 2003 to 2012, was autologous tumor lysate-pulsed dendritic cell vaccination.

Time point reported: after dendritic cell vaccination, including at tumor progression/relapse. The method was immunoSEQ multiplex PCR; TCRdb's version includes in-frame clones alone and lacks a portion of them. The data contain roughly 60,000 clones, 86% of them singletons. Per germline, CDR1 LGHNA and CDR2 YNFKEQ. J lost 2 bases, V lost 0 bases, and 4 bases had no gene match. This CDR3 is 15 amino acids long. This sample comprised blood, obtained after dendritic cell vaccination. V usage is TRBV4-2 and J usage is TRBJ2-7, with 7 nucleotides matching TRBD2. This clonotype originated in a human donor with glioblastoma. CDR3: CASSQDWGTTYEQYF. CDR3 bases: TGTGCCAGCAGCCAAGACTGGGGGACTACCTACGAGCAGTACTTC.